This TCR beta chain is drawn from a study of T cell clonotyping in hematopoietic cell transplantation. Study-level results: Graft donor and pretransplant recipient Inverse Simpson Index values predicted broader posttransplant TCR diversity.

Comments on this clone: The antigen is not known.

This table comes from immunoSEQ multiplex PCR, and its TCRdb copy is limited to in-frame clones, with some not included. The sample lists roughly 42,000 clones; roughly 92% were seen once. Trimming took off 4 bases at V and 1 base at J, with 8 bases between the two ends. Germline values: CDR1 SGHRS, CDR2 YFSETQ. The CDR3 is made up of 13 amino acids. The chain links TRBV5-1 to TRBJ1-1, with D possibly being TRBD1 (5 bases). Specimen: peripheral blood mononuclear cells. This sequence originates from a woman aged 45-60 years in good health. Some clones in this sample may be carry-over from other donors' samples. The CDR3 spells CASSKTENTEAFF. CDR3 nucleotides: TGCGCCAGCAGCAAGACAGAGAACACTGAAGCTTTCTTT.